This TCR beta chain was sequenced during a study of cytomegalovirus exposure and HLA in healthy donors. The CDR3 is 17 residues long. Germline CDR1 reads MDHEN; CDR2 reads SYDVKM. Between the trimmed V and J ends, which lost 4 bases and 0 bases, there was a span of 19 bases. Data came from immunoSEQ multiplex PCR; TCRdb stores just in-frame clones and leaves some out. The sample carries about 130,000 clones, roughly 95% recorded once. Concerning this clone itself: Its target is unknown.

Points from the study as a whole: Specific recognition of CMV antigens was confirmed in vitro for a few chains (all CMV-associated). The investigators catalogued 160 or so TCR beta chains as cytomegalovirus-associated.

The specimen sequenced was PBMCs. This receptor was obtained from a young man in good health and CMV-seronegative. J is TRBJ2-7 and V is TRBV28, with D unresolved. CDR3 coding DNA: TGTGCCAGCAGTTCCTCCTTATGGCAGGTGGGCTCCTACGAGCAGTACTTC. It codes for CASSSSLWQVGSYEQYF.